One sample yielded the 4 T cell receptor beta chains listed below, sequenced in a study of blood T cell repertoires in COVID-19. The protocol was immunoSEQ multiplex PCR, while the TCRdb copy is restricted to in-frame clones and leaves out a portion. Seen here are roughly 120,000 clones, roughly 84% observed once, and the top ten hold 5.5% to 8%. Sequenced material: peripheral blood. Every receptor here comes from a woman aged 45-65 years with acute or convalescent COVID-19.

This chain connects TRBV7-6 to TRBJ1-3; 12 bases agree with TRBD1. This CDR3 is built from 17 residues. Germline V gene sequence: CDR1 SGHVS, CDR2 FNYEAQ. The trim removed 2 bases at V and 6 bases at J, leaving 8 bases unmatched. CDR3 amino acids: CASSLKGTGGAKNTIYF. The CDR3 DNA is TGTGCCAGCAGCTTAAAAGGGACAGGGGGCGCGAAAAACACCATATATTTT.

This clone was seen a few times. The chain links TRBV10-3 to TRBJ1-1, with TRBD1 matching 7 bases. The trim removed 8 bases at V and 0 bases at J, leaving 0 bases unmatched. CDR3 size: 12 residues. Germline V gene lookup returns CDR1 ENHRY and CDR2 SYGVKD. CDR3: CAIQGVNTEAFF. CDR3 DNA sequence: TGTGCCATCCAGGGGGTGAACACTGAAGCTTTCTTT.

CDR3 nucleotides: TGTGCCACCCGGGGGTTTAATTCACCCCTCCACTTT. This gives the protein CATRGFNSPLHF. The chain links TRBV19 to TRBJ1-6; possibly TRBD1 for D (5 bases). This CDR3 region has 12 residues. The V end lost 10 bases, the J end lost 6 bases, and 10 bases lay between the germline ends. Germline loops: CDR1 LNHDA, CDR2 SQIVND (reference sequence).

This clone has just one count. The chain joins TRBV19 to TRBJ1-1, with D possibly being TRBD1 (5 bases). Trimming left V 7 bases short and J 2 bases short, with 14 bases between. This CDR3 region has 14 residues. Per the germline V gene, CDR1 is LNHDA and CDR2 is SQIVND (reference sequence). The CDR3 loop is CASKRQRLNTEAFF. The DNA of the CDR3 is TGTGCCAGTAAAAGACAGCGTCTAAACACTGAAGCTTTCTTT.